A few counts support the clone carrying this T cell receptor (beta chain). Naive CD8 T cells were sorted, and the gate applied was CD8+CD4-CCR7+CD45RA+. The data stem from a study of molecular identifiers for immune sequencing clone quantification. The CDR3 is made up of 16 amino acids. V lost 6 bases and J lost 7; bases outside the gene matches: 12. CDR1 is MDHEN, CDR2 SYDVKM, per germline. TCRdb re-called the PCR reads with MiXCR, one entry per CDR3 protein. The sample holds about 500,000 distinct CDR3 sequences; 20% to 25% are singletons and the top ten take about 0.84%. The origin of this receptor is a human donor in good health. Some libraries in this study had Jurkat cell RNA spiked in. The J gene is TRBJ2-2, the V gene TRBV28, with 9 nucleotides matching TRBD1. The sequencing sample was made of naive CD8+ T cells from blood, with Jurkat cell RNA spiked in. Described subset: FACS-sorted CD8+CD4-CCR7+CD45RA+ naive T cells. The DNA for the CDR3 is TGTGCCAGCAGCAGAACTAGGACAGGGGAGAGCGGGGAGCTGTTTTTT. As protein: CASSRTRTGESGELFF.